The 22 T cell receptor beta chains below were found in one sample sequenced in a study of beta chain features in type 1 diabetes (dated by TCRdb to 2017 to 2018). The library came from the immunoSEQ multiplex PCR assay. All of the isolated RNA was reverse transcribed with the High Capacity cDNA Reverse Transcription Kit, so expressed TCRB transcripts were sequenced. TCRdb retrieved this table from immuneACCESS and kept in-frame rearrangements only. Not all clones are present; in checked studies, unresolved V genes account for under half, and no reason is known for the remainder. For this sample the table gives fewer than 550,000 clones, of which over 10% were detected only once. The ten largest make up 0.045% to 0.05% of the sample. The source material was naive CD4+ T cells from blood. Per the publication, the cell subset or site label means: true naive CD4+ T cells. The receptors derive from a woman between 18 and 30 years old in good health.

The chain recombines TRBV28 with TRBJ2-7; D might be TRBD2 (6 bases). V shed 7 bases and J shed 3 bases, with 13 bases lying between them. The CDR3 contains 13 residues. The V gene's germline CDR1 is MDHEN and CDR2 SYDVKM. CDR3 nucleotide sequence: TGTGCCAGCACCCCTGGAGGGAGCTACGAGCAGTACGTC. Translating gives CASTPGGSYEQYV.

The CDR3 loop is CASSARQGTEQYV. In DNA form, the CDR3 reads TGTGCCAGCAGCGCCCGACAGGGTACCGAGCAGTACGTC. The gene calls are TRBV7-8 and TRBJ2-7; 7 bases line up with TRBD1. The CDR3 is 13 residues long. Germline trimming cut 5 bases from V and 6 bases from J; bases unmatched to any gene: 7. Germline CDR1 is SGHVS and CDR2 is FQNEAQ.

The rearrangement uses TRBV7-9 and TRBJ2-2, with a tentative D call TRBD1 (5 bases). With 10 bases removed from V and 0 bases from J, the gap between germline ends came to 12 bases. The CDR3 spans 14 residues. The germline V gene has CDR1 SEHNR and CDR2 FQNEAQ (reference sequence). The CDR3 DNA sequence: TGTGCCACCCCCCGGACATCGAACACCGGGGAGCTGTTTTTT. Protein product: CATPRTSNTGELFF.

This clone was picked up a small number of times. The genes are TRBV19 and TRBJ1-1; 7 bases line up with TRBD1. The CDR3 is 18 amino acids. The V gene's germline CDR1 is LNHDA and CDR2 SQIVND (reference sequence). V gave up 3 bases and J gave up 1 base; unmatched junction bases: 14. CDR3 protein: CASSIRLRTGVRNTEAFF. For the CDR3, the DNA is TGTGCCAGTAGTATCCGGCTCCGAACAGGGGTGAGGAACACTGAAGCTTTCTTT.

The rearrangement links TRBV9 to TRBJ2-2, with 8 bases identical to TRBD2. Trimming cost V 2 bases and J 2 bases; bases outside gene matches: 2. Germline-derived CDR1 and CDR2 are SGDLS and YYNGEE. The CDR3 loop spans 15 amino acids. The CDR3 region is CASSVGTSNTGELFF. CDR3 in DNA: TGTGCCAGCAGCGTCGGGACTAGTAACACCGGGGAGCTGTTTTTT.

This clone was counted only a few times. The chain is built from TRBV27 and TRBJ2-3; 7 bases agree with TRBD2. J lost 0 bases, V lost 3 bases, and 0 bases had no gene match. Germline lookup yields CDR1 MNHEY and CDR2 SMNVEV (reference sequence). The CDR3 spans 14 residues. The CDR3 sequence is CASSLRESTDTQYF. The CDR3 DNA follows: TGTGCCAGCAGTTTGCGGGAGAGCACAGATACGCAGTATTTT.

The CDR3 here is CASSTNPLTDTQYF. CDR3 bases: TGTGCCAGCAGCACTAACCCGCTTACAGATACGCAGTATTTT. The rearrangement links TRBV9 to TRBJ2-3; D gene ambiguous. This CDR3 spans 14 amino acids. Germline CDR1 and CDR2: SGDLS and YYNGEE. V was clipped by 4 bases and J by 3 bases, with 12 bases between them. Combining the CDR3 with reference TRBV9 and TRBJ2-3 gives the whole variable domain DSGVTQTPKHLITATGQRVTLRCSPRSGDLSVYWYQQSLDQGLQFLIQYYNGEERAKGNILERFSAQQFPDLHSELNLSSLELGDSALYFCASSTNPLTDTQYFGPGTRLTVL.

This clone was seen a few times. The genes are TRBV7-3 and TRBJ1-1, with D tentatively TRBD1 (5 bases). CDR1 SGHTA and CDR2 FQGTGA come from the germline V gene. V was shortened by 11 bases and J by 1 base, with 14 bases between the two germline ends. This CDR3 is built from 13 residues. The DNA of the CDR3 is TGTGCCGCTGGGGGTGACGGGAACACTGAAGCTTTCTTT. This codes for CAAGGDGNTEAFF.

This clone was detected a few times. The chain couples TRBV4-1 to TRBJ2-3, with D maybe TRBD2 (6 bases). The V and J ends lost 3 bases and 2 bases respectively, with 15 bases between them. The CDR3 consists of 16 residues. The germline gives CDR1 MGHRA, CDR2 YSYEKL. CDR3 amino acids: CASSQGGGPATDTQYF. DNA of the CDR3: TGCGCCAGCAGCCAGGGGGGAGGACCCGCCACAGATACGCAGTATTTT.

This clone was counted between two and nine times. J is TRBJ2-3 and V is TRBV4-3, with unresolved D. This CDR3 spans 15 amino acids. V was clipped by 3 bases and J by 4 bases, with 14 bases between them. Germline V gene sequence: CDR1 LGHNA, CDR2 YSLEER. CDR3 bases: TGCGCCAGCAGCCACCGAATGACAAGCCCAGATACGCAGTATTTT. Translating gives CASSHRMTSPDTQYF.

This clone has only one observation. This chain links TRBV18 with TRBJ2-3, with D possibly being TRBD1 (7 bases). The CDR3 spans 16 residues. Trimming removed 4 bases at V and 2 bases at J, with 16 bases between. Germline V lookup: CDR1 KGHSH, CDR2 LQKENI. Here the CDR3 DNA reads TGTGCCAGCTCACAGACAGGCAGGGGGGCCACAGATACGCAGTATTTT. Amino acids: CASSQTGRGATDTQYF.

There are a few counts of this clone. The DNA of the CDR3 is TGTGCCAGCAGCAGGCGGGAGGCCAGAGAGACCCAGTACTTC. As protein: CASSRREARETQYF. The gene calls are TRBV11-3 and TRBJ2-5; TRBD2 agrees at 8 bases. The CDR3 covers 14 residues. The germline gives CDR1 SGHNT, CDR2 YENEEA. V shed 5 bases and J 4 bases; nucleotides not matched to a gene: 6.

V gene TRBV4-1 combines with J gene TRBJ2-1, with 9 positions matching TRBD1. V lost 4 bases to trimming and J lost 4 bases; unmatched junction nucleotides: 8. This CDR3 is 16 amino acids long. The germline CDR1 and CDR2 sequences are MGHRA and YSYEKL. The CDR3 region is CASSPPGTGLYNEQFF. For the CDR3, the DNA is TGCGCCAGCAGCCCCCCTGGGACAGGGCTTTACAATGAGCAGTTCTTC.

J is TRBJ2-7 and V is TRBV2, with D unclear. CDR3 size: 13 residues. Trimming removed 3 bases from V and 3 bases from J, with 9 bases in between. CDR1 and CDR2 (germline): SNHLY, FYNNEI. Written as DNA, the CDR3 is TGTGCCAGCAGTGATGGTGTATACTACGAGCAGTACGTC. The encoded protein is CASSDGVYYEQYV.

CDR3 bases: TGTGCCAGCAGCTTAGTGGGTGTTGGGGATTATGGCTACACCTTC. It translates to CASSLVGVGDYGYTF. This chain links TRBV7-9 with TRBJ1-2; no clear D. CDR3 length: 15 residues. Germline assignment: CDR1 SEHNR and CDR2 FQNEAQ (reference sequence). With 1 base removed from V and 5 bases from J, the gap between germline ends came to 14 bases.

The gene calls are TRBV7-2 and TRBJ1-2; maybe TRBD1 (5 bases). The ends were cut back, 2 bases at V and 3 bases at J, with 13 bases in the middle. The CDR3 covers 15 residues. Germline assignment: CDR1 SGHTA and CDR2 FQGNSA. DNA of the CDR3: TGTGCCAGCAGCTTAAGGCAGGGTCCCGACTATGGCTACACCTTC. Translating gives CASSLRQGPDYGYTF.

At least ten counts were recorded for this clone. This chain joins TRBV29-1 and TRBJ2-4; D is unclear. This CDR3 spans 11 amino acids. In germline, CDR1 is SQVTM, CDR2 ANQGSEA. Trimming removed 6 bases from V and 7 bases from J, with 10 bases in between. The CDR3 nucleotides read TGCAGCGTCGGTAAAGGGAACATTCAGTACTTC. It codes for CSVGKGNIQYF.

This clone turned up a few times. The chain combines TRBV18 with TRBJ2-3, with TRBD2 matching over 7 bases. Germline trimming cut 4 bases from V and 0 bases from J; bases unmatched to any gene: 4. Germline V gene data show CDR1 as KGHSH and CDR2 as LQKENI. The CDR3 runs to 15 residues. Written as DNA, the CDR3 is TGTGCCAGCTCACTGGCGGGAGCGAGCACAGATACGCAGTATTTT. Translation gives CASSLAGASTDTQYF.

This clone appeared a single time. The chain links TRBV4-1 to TRBJ1-2; no reliable D call. Germline loops: CDR1 MGHRA, CDR2 YSYEKL. Trimming took 1 base from V and 7 from J, leaving 10 bases between them. This CDR3 has 13 residues. The CDR3 coding sequence is TGCGCCAGCAGCCAAGCTGTGTACCTTGGCTACACCTTC. It yields the protein CASSQAVYLGYTF.

A few counts support this clone. The identical CDR3 is also encoded by other nucleotide sequences in the sample. CDR3 bases: TGTGCCAGCAGCGTAGCGGGGGGTTCCTACAATGAGCAGTTCTTC. This codes for CASSVAGGSYNEQFF. V usage is TRBV9 and J usage is TRBJ2-1; 7 bases align to TRBD2. CDR1 and CDR2 (germline): SGDLS, YYNGEE. CDR3 length: 15 residues. Germline trimming cut 0 bases from V and 1 base from J; bases unmatched to any gene: 1. The variable domain in full, completed from reference TRBV9 and TRBJ2-1, reads DSGVTQTPKHLITATGQRVTLRCSPRSGDLSVYWYQQSLDQGLQFLIQYYNGEERAKGNILERFSAQQFPDLHSELNLSSLELGDSALYFCASSVAGGSYNEQFFGPGTRLTVL.

The table lists this clone with a few counts. This sequence joins TRBV9 and TRBJ2-1; a weak D match, TRBD1 (5 bases). The germline V gene has CDR1 SGDLS and CDR2 YYNGEE. The CDR3 extends over 15 amino acids. Trimming took off 3 bases at V and 0 bases at J, with 10 bases between the two ends. The CDR3 DNA is TGTGCCAGCAGCGAGACAGCTATCTCCTACAATGAGCAGTTCTTC. Amino acids: CASSETAISYNEQFF.

The V gene is TRBV7-2, the J gene TRBJ2-1; D possibly corresponds to TRBD1 (6 bases). The CDR3 covers 14 residues. Trimming took off 4 bases at V and 5 bases at J, with 12 bases between the two ends. CDR1 and CDR2 (germline): SGHTA, FQGNSA. For the CDR3, the DNA is TGTGCCAGCAGCTCTCGGACAGTTAACAATGAGCAGTTCTTC. Protein sequence: CASSSRTVNNEQFF.